The present T cell receptor beta chain was sequenced within a study of T cells after yellow fever vaccination (dated by TCRdb to about 2019). A note on the overall study: The SMART-Seq v4 Ultra Low Input RNA kit was used to prepare libraries from fractions with low cell numbers. Bulk TCR alpha and beta repertoires were sequenced longitudinally to track T-cell clones before and after primary and booster YFV17D yellow fever vaccination. Two healthy male donors, one aged 18 to 30 and one aged 30 to 40 years, were included in the cohort. Blood was collected at multiple timepoints before and after primary and secondary immunization, and bulk PBMC replicates and cell subsets were isolated. The research as a whole found: A small fraction of clonotypes appeared in both the CD4 and CD8 compartments, likely as a result of convergent recombination. After the booster, most clones that had expanded after primary vaccination were detected again (over 95% of CD4 and more than 80% of CD8), suggesting broad maintenance of memory. The study included only a couple of donors, which limits how far the findings can be generalized. Computational filtering was needed because FACS-sorted repertoires could contain abundant contaminating clonotypes from the bulk population. Compared with the primary T-cell response, the secondary T-cell response was weaker but faster, peaking on day 5 rather than day 15.

The meaning of the sample's treatment or condition label: live attenuated yellow fever vaccine strain. At every blood-draw timepoint, two biological replicates of bulk PBMCs were collected. PBMCs were isolated from peripheral blood using a standard Ficoll-Paque protocol. TriZol was used to extract RNA from bulk PBMCs, CD4 and CD8 fractions, and dextramer-positive and dextramer-negative fractions. This clonotype was counted between two and nine times. Its cognate antigen has yet to be identified. The record has no base qualities; no much larger clone is one base away. The CDR3 measures 14 amino acids from cysteine to phenylalanine. Here the CDR3 DNA is all that survives: 42 bases in frame from base 1. CDR1 SGHTA and CDR2 FQGTGA are derived from the germline V gene. Relative to germline, V is missing 3 bases and J is missing 4 bases, with 3 bases of the junction outside any gene match. The sequencer was an Illumina NovaSeq 6000. TCR cDNA was synthesized by 5'RACE template switching, through which a universal primer site and unique molecular identifiers were introduced. cDNA synthesis was primed from both the TCR alpha and TCR beta constant segments. Library amplification involved two PCR steps, and the second step added sample barcodes and sequencing adapters. Sequencing of libraries was done on Illumina HiSeq 2500 (2x100 bp) or NovaSeq (2x150 bp). The source study handled its data this way. MIGEC handled demultiplexing of reads and collapsing into UMI consensus sequences, while MiXCR performed V(D)J alignment. Vaccine-responding clonotypes were identified with edgeR using replicate PBMC samples, with FDR below 0.01 and a log2 fold change above 5 up to day 15 being required. Bulk clonotypes were assigned CD4 or CD8 identity according to which sequenced CD4 or CD8 repertoire held them at higher abundance. In TCRdb, the public reads were trimmed at Q25 with fastp and aligned with MiXCR, with productive beta chains retained. Merged by CDR3 protein, the rows form single entries marked with the most common genes and DNA. In this record, the V and J calls reflect TCRdb's handling and not the investigators' own analysis. Within this sample are hundreds of thousands of distinct CDR3 sequences, with approximately 4% of them counted one time only. The ten largest clonotypes hold approximately 23% of the sample.

The source is a young man who received the YFV17D yellow fever vaccine. Here the sequenced sample was PBMCs, taken 5 days after the yellow fever booster vaccination. This receptor chain uses TRBV7-3 and TRBJ1-1; TRBD1 agrees with 9 junctional bases. The CDR3 reads as follows: CASSFGTGPTEAFF. The sequenced DNA: TGTGCCAGCAGCTTTGGGACAGGGCCCACTGAAGCTTTCTTT.